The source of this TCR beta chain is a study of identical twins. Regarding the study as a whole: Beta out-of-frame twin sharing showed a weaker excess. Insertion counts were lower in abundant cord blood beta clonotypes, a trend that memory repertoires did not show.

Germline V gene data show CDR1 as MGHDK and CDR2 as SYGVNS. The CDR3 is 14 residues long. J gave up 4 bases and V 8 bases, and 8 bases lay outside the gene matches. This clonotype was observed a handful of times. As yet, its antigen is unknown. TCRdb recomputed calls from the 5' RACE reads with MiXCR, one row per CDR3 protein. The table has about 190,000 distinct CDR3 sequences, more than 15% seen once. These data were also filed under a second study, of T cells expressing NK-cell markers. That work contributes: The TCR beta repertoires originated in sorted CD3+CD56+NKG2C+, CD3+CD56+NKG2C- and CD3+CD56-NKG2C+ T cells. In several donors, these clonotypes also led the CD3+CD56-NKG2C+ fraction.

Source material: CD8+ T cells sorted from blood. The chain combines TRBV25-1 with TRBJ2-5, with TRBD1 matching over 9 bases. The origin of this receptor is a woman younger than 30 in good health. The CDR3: CASGTGGGGETQYF. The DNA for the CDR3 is TGTGCCAGCGGCACAGGGGGCGGAGGAGAGACCCAGTACTTC.